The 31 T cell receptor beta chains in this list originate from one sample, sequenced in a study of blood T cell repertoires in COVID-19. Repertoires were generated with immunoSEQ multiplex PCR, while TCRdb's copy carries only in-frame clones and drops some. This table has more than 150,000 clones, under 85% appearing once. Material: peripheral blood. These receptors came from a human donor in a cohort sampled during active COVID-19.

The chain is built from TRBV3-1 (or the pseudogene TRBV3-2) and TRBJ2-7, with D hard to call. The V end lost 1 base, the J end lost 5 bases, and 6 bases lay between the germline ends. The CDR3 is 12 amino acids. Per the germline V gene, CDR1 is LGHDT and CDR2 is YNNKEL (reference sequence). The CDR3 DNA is TGTGCCAGCAGCCAAGGGCCACACGAGCAGTACTTC. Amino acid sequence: CASSQGPHEQYF.

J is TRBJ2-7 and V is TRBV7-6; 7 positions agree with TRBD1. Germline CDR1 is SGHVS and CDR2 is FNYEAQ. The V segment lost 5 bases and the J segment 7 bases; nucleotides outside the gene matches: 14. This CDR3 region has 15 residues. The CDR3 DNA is TGTGCCAGCAGCGGACAGGACGGCATGGTCGGAGAGCAGTACTTC. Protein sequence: CASSGQDGMVGEQYF.

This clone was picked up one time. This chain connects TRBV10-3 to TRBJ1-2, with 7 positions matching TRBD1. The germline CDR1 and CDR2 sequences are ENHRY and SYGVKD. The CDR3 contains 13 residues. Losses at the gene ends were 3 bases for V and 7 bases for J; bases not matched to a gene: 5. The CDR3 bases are TGTGCCATCAGTGACCCCGACAGGGTTGGCTACACCTTC. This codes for CAISDPDRVGYTF.

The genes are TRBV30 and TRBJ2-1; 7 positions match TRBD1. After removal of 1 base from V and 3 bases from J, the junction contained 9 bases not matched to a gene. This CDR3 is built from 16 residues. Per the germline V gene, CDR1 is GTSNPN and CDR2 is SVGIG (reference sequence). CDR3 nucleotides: TGTGCCTGGAGTGGAATCGGACAGGAGGTCTACAATGAGCAGTTCTTC. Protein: CAWSGIGQEVYNEQFF.

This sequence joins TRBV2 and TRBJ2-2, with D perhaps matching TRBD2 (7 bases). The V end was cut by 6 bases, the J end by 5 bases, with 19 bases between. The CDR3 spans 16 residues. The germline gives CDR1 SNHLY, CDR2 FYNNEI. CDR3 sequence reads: CASSHRRGPVTGELFF. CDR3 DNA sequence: TGTGCCAGCAGCCACCGGCGGGGGCCCGTTACCGGGGAGCTGTTTTTT.

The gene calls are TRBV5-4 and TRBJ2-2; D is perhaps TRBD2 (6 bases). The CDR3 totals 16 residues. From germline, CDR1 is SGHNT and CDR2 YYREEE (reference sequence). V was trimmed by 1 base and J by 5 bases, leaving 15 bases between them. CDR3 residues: CASSLSPGRRTGELFF. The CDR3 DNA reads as TGTGCCAGCAGCTTGTCTCCAGGGAGGCGTACCGGGGAGCTGTTTTTT.

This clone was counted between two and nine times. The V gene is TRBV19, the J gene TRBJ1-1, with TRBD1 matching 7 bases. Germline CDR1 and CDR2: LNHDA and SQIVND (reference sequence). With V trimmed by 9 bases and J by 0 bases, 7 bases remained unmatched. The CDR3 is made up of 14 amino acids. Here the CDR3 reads CASRLTGMNTEAFF. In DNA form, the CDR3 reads TGTGCCAGCAGATTGACAGGGATGAACACTGAAGCTTTCTTT.

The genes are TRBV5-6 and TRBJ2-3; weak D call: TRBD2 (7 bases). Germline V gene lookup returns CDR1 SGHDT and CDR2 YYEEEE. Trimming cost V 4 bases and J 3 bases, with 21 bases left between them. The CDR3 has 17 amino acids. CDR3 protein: CASSSLEWRGRTDTQYF. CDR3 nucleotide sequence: TGTGCCAGCAGCAGCTTGGAGTGGCGGGGGCGGACAGATACGCAGTATTTT.

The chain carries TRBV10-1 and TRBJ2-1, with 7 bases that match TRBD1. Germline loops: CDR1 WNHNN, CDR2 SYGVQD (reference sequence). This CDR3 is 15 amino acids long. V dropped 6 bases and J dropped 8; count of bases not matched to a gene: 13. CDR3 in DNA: TGCGCCAGCAGCCGTGGGACAGCCGGCGTCGATGAGCAGTTCTTC. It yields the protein CASSRGTAGVDEQFF.

CDR3 sequence: CATSRMGQSNQPQHF. CDR3 in DNA: TGTGCCACCAGCAGAATGGGACAGAGCAATCAGCCCCAGCATTTT. This rearrangement joins TRBV15 to TRBJ1-5; 7 positions match TRBD1. V lost 2 bases and J lost 1; bases outside the gene matches: 2. The CDR3 consists of 15 residues. CDR1 and CDR2 (germline): LNHNV, YYDKDF (reference sequence).

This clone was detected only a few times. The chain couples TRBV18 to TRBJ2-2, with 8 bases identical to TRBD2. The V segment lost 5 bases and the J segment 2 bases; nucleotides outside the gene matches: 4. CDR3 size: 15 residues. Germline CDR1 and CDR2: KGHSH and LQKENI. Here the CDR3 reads CASSSGLANTGELFF. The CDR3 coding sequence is TGTGCCAGCTCATCTGGACTAGCAAACACCGGGGAGCTGTTTTTT.

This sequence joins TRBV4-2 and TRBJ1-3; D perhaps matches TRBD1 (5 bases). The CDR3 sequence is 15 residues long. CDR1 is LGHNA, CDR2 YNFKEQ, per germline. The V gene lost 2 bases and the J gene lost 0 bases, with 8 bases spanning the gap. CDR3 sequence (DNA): TGTGCCAGCAGCCAAATAGGGGTCTCTGGAAACACCATATATTTT. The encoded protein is CASSQIGVSGNTIYF.

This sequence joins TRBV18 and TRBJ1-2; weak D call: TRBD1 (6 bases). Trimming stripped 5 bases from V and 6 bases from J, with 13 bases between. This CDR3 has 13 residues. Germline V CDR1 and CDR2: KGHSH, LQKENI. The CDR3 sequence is CASSSGQTDGYTF. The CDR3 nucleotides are TGTGCCAGCTCATCCGGACAGACAGATGGCTACACCTTC. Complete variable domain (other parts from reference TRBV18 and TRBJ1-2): NAGVMQNPRHLVRRRGQEARLRCSPMKGHSHVYWYRQLPEEGLKFMVYLQKENIIDESGMPKERFSAEFPKEGPSILRIQQVVRGDSAAYFCASSSGQTDGYTFGSGTRLTVV.

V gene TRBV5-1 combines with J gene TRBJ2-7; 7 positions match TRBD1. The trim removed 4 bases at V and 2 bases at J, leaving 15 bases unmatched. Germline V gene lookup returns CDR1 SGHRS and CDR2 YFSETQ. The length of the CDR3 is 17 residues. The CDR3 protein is CASSTGTAIGATYEQYF. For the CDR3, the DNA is TGCGCCAGCAGCACCGGGACAGCGATTGGGGCGACCTACGAGCAGTACTTC.

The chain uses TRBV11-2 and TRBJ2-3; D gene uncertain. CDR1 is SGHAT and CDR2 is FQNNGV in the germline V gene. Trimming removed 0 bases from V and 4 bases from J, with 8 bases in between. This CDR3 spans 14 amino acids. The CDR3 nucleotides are TGTGCCAGCAGCTTAGAAACTAATTCAGATACGCAGTATTTT. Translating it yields CASSLETNSDTQYF.

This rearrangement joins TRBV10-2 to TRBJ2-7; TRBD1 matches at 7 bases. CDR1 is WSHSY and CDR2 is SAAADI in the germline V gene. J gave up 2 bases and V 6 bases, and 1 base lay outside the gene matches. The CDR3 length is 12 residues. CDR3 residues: CASRQGPYEQYF. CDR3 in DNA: TGCGCCAGCAGACAGGGGCCCTACGAGCAGTACTTC.

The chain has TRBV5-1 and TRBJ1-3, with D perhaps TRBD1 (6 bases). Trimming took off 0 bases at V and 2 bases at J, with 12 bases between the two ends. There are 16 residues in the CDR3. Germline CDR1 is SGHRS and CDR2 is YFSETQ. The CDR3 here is CASSLAARGAGNTIYF. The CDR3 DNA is TGCGCCAGCAGCTTGGCCGCCAGGGGCGCTGGAAACACCATATATTTT.

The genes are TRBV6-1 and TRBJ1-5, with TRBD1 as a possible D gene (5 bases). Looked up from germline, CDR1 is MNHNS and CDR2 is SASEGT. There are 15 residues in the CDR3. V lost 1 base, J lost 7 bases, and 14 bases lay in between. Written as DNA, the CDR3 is TGTGCCAGCAGTGAAGGGTTGGCGGGGGACCAGCCCCAGCATTTT. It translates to CASSEGLAGDQPQHF.

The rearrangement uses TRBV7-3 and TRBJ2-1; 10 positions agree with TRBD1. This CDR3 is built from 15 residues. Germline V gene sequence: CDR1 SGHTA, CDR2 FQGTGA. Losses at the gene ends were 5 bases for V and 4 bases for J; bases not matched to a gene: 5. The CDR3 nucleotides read TGTGCCAGCAGCCTCGACAGGGGGCCTTACAATGAGCAGTTCTTC. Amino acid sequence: CASSLDRGPYNEQFF. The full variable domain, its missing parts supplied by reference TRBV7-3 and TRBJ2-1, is GAGVSQTPSNKVTEKGKYVELRCDPISGHTALYWYRQSLGQGPEFLIYFQGTGAADDSGLPNDRFFAVRPEGSVSTLKIQRTERGDSAVYLCASSLDRGPYNEQFFGPGTRLTVL.

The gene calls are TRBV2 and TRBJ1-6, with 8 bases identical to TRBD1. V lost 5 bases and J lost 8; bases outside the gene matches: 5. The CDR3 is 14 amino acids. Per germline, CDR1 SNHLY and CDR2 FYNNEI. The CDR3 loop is CASSQGQGDSPLHF. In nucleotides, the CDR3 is TGTGCCAGCAGTCAAGGACAGGGTGATTCACCCCTCCACTTT.

The CDR3 loop is CASSRDQIAGVGSEQFF. The DNA of the CDR3 is TGCGCCAGCAGCCGAGACCAAATAGCGGGTGTCGGTAGTGAGCAGTTCTTC. The J gene is TRBJ2-1, the V gene TRBV5-1; 7 bases map to TRBD2. The CDR3 runs to 17 residues. The V gene's germline CDR1 is SGHRS and CDR2 YFSETQ. V trimming: 4 bases; J trimming: 9 bases; junction bases outside the gene matches: 19.

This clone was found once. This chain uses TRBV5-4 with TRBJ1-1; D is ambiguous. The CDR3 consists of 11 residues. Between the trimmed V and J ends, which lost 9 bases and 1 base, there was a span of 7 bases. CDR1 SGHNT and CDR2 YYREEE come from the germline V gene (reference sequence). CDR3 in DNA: TGTGCCACCCACGGGAACACTGAAGCTTTCTTT. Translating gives CATHGNTEAFF.

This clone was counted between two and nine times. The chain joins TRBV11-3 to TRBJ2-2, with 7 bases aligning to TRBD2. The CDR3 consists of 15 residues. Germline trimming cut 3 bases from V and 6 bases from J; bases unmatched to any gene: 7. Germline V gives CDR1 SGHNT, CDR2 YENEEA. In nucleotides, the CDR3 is TGTGCCAGCAGCTTCGATTCTCGGGGGGCCGGGGAGCTGTTTTTT. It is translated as CASSFDSRGAGELFF.

CDR3 DNA: TGTGCCATCAGTGGCGGGGACACAGATACGCAGTATTTT. It translates to CAISGGDTDTQYF. The J gene is TRBJ2-3, the V gene TRBV10-3; tentatively, D is TRBD2 (6 bases). In germline, CDR1 is ENHRY, CDR2 SYGVKD. CDR3 length equals 13 residues. Trimming cost V 4 bases and J 2 bases, with 7 bases left between them.

This CDR3 is CASSYNRDSYEQYF. CDR3 nucleotides: TGTGCCAGCAGTTACAACCGGGACAGCTACGAGCAGTACTTC. The chain joins TRBV6-5 to TRBJ2-7; 7 nucleotides agree with TRBD1. CDR3 size: 14 residues. V gave up 2 bases and J gave up 3 bases; unmatched junction bases: 4. Germline V gene data show CDR1 as MNHEY and CDR2 as SVGAGI.

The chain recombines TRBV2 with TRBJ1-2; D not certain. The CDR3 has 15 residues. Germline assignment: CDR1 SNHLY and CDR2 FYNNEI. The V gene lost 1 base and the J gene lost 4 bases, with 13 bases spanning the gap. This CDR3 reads CASSEGRSDPYGYTF. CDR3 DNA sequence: TGTGCCAGCAGTGAAGGTAGAAGCGATCCCTATGGCTACACCTTC.

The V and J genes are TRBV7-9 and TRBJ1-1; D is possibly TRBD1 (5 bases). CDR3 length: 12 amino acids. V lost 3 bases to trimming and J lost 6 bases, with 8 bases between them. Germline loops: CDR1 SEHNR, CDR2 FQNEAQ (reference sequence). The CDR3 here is CASSFGGAEAFF. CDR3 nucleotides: TGTGCCAGCAGCTTTGGAGGGGCTGAAGCTTTCTTT.

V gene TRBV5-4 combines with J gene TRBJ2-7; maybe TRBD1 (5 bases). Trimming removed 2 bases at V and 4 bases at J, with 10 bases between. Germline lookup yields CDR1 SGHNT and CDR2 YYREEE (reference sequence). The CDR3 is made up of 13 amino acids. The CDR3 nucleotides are TGTGCCAGCAGCTTCTCCAGGGATTACGAGCAGTACTTC. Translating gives CASSFSRDYEQYF.

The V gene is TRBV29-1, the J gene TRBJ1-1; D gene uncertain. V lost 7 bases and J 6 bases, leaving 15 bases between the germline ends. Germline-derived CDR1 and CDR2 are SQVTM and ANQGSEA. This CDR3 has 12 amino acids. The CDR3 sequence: CSAGSAGSEAFF. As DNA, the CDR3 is TGCAGCGCCGGTTCGGCGGGATCTGAAGCTTTCTTT. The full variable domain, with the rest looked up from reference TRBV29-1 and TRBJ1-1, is SAVISQKPSRDICQRGTSLTIQCQVDSQVTMMFWYRQQPGQSLTLIATANQGSEATYESGFVIDKFPISRPNLTFSTLTVSNMSPEDSSIYLCSAGSAGSEAFFGQGTRLTVV.

The DNA of the CDR3 is TGTGCCAGCAGCCCACGGGACAGGGTTTTCGGCGAGCAGTACTTC. Translated: CASSPRDRVFGEQYF. V is TRBV19 and J is TRBJ2-7; TRBD1 matches at 9 bases. The germline CDR1 and CDR2 sequences are LNHDA and SQIVND (reference sequence). After removal of 9 bases from V and 6 bases from J, the junction contained 15 bases not matched to a gene. CDR3 length equals 15 residues.

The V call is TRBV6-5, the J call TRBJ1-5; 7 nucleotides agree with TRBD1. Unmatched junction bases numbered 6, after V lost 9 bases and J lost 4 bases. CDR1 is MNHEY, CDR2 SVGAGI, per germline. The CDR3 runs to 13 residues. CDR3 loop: CASTRGQNQPQHF. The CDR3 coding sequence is TGTGCCAGTACCCGGGGACAGAATCAGCCCCAGCATTTT.